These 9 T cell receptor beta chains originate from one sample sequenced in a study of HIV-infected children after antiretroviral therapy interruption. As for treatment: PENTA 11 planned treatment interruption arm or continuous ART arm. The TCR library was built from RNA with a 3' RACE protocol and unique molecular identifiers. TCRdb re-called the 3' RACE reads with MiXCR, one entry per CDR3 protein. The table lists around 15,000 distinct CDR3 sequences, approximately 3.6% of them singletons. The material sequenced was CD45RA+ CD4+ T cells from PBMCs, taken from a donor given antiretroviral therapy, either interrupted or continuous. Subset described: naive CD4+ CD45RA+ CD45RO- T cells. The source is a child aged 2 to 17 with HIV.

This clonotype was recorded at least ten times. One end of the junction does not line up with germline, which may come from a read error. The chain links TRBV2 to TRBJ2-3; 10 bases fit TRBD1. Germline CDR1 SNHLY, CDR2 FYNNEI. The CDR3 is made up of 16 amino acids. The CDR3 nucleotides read TGTGCCAGCAGCTTAACTCCGGGACAGGGGTTAGAAACGCTGTATTTT. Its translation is CASSLTPGQGLETLYF. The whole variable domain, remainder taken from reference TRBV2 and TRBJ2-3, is EPEVTQTPSHQVTQMGQEVILRCVPISNHLYFYWYRQILGQKVEFLVSFYNNEISEKSEIFDDQFSVERPDGSNFTLKIRSTKLEDSAMYFCASSLTPGQGLETLYFGPGTRLTVL.

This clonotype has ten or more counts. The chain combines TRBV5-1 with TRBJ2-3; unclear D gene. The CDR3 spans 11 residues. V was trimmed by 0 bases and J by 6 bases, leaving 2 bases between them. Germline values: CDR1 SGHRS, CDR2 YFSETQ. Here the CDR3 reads CASSLGDTQYF. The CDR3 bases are TGCGCCAGCAGCTTGGGGGATACGCAGTATTTT.

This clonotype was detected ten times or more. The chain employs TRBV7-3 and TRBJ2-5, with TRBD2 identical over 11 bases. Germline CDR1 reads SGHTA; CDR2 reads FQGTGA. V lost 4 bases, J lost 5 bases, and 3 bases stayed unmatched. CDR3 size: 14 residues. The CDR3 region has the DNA TGTGCCAGCAGCTCGACTAGCGGGGAGGAGACCCAGTACTTC. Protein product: CASSSTSGEETQYF.

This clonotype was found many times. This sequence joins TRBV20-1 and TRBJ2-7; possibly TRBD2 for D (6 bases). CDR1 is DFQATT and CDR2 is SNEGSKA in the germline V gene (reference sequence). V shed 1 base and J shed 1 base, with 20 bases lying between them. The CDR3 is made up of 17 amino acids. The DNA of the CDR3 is TGCAGTGCTAGAGCCTCTGGTGGAGGGCGCGAATCCTACGAGCAGTACTTC. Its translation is CSARASGGGRESYEQYF.

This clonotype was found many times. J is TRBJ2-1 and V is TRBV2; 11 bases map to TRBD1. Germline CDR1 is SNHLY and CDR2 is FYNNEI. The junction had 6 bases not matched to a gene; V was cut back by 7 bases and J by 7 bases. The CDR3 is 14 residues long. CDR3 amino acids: CASTGQGERNEQFF. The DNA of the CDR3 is TGTGCCAGCACGGGACAGGGGGAAAGGAATGAGCAGTTCTTC.

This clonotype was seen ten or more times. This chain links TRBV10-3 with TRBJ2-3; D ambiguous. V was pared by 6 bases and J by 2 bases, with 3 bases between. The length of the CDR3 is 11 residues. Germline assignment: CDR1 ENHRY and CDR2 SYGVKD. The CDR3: CAIRYTDTQYF. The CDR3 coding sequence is TGTGCCATCAGGTACACAGATACGCAGTATTTT.

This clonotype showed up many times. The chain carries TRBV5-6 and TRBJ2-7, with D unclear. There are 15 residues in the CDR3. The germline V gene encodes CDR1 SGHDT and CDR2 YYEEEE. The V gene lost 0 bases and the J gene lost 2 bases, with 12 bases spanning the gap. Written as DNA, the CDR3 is TGTGCCAGCAGCTTGGACGGTTTACCACCCTACGAGCAGTACTTC. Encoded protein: CASSLDGLPPYEQYF. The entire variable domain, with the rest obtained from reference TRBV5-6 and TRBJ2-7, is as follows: DAGVTQSPTHLIKTRGQQVTLRCSPKSGHDTVSWYQQALGQGPQFIFQYYEEEERQRGNFPDRFSGHQFPNYSSELNVNALLLGDSALYLCASSLDGLPPYEQYFGPGTRLTVT.

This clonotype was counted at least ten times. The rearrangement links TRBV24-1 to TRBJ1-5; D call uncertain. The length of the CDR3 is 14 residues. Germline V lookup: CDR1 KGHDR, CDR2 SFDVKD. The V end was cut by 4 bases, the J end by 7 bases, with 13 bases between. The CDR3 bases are TGTGCCACCAGTGACCCCCGAGGAGGCCAGCCCCAGCATTTT. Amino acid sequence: CATSDPRGGQPQHF.

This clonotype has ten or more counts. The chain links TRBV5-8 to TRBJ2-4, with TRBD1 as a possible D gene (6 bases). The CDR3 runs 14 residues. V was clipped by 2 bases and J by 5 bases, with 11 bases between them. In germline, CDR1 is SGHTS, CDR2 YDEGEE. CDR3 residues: CASSLRQGQNIQYF. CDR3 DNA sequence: TGTGCCAGCAGCTTACGCCAGGGGCAAAACATTCAGTACTTC.